This T cell receptor beta chain was recorded in a study of siplizumab effects on memory and regulatory T cells. Trimming pared 7 bases from V and 4 bases from J, leaving 21 bases between. The CDR3 loop spans 16 amino acids. Germline assignment: CDR1 MNHEY and CDR2 SMNVEV (reference sequence). Only in-frame clones appear in the TCRdb table, and some are missing; sequencing was by immunoSEQ multiplex PCR. The sample lists approximately 94,000 clones; approximately 91% were seen once. The rearrangement joins TRBV27 to TRBJ2-3, with D perhaps TRBD2 (7 bases). The sequencing input was CD4+ T cells sorted from blood. The TCR was taken from a human donor in good health. The CDR3 DNA is TGTGCCAGCACCCTGCACACTAGCGACAGGCCAGATACGCAGTATTTT. Translation gives CASTLHTSDRPDTQYF.